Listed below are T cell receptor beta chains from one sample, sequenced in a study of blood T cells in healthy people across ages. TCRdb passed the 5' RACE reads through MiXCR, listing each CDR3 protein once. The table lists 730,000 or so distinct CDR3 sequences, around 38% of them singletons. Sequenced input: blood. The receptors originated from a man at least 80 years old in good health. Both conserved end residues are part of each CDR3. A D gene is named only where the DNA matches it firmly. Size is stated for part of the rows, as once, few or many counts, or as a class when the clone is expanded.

cdr3_aa: CSARPGGPGRGRSYEQYF; cdr3_nt: TGCAGTGCTAGACCCGGGGGCCCAGGGCGAGGGAGGTCCTACGAGCAGTACTTC; j_call: TRBJ2-7; v_call: TRBV20-1; clone_size: few; d_call: -
cdr3_aa: CASSLGFWGETQYF; cdr3_nt: TGTGCCAGCAGCTTGGGCTTCTGGGGGGAGACCCAGTACTTC; j_call: TRBJ2-5; v_call: TRBV11-2; clone_size: -; d_call: -
cdr3_aa: CSADRTDLNEQFF; cdr3_nt: TGCAGTGCCGACCGGACAGATTTGAATGAGCAGTTCTTC; j_call: TRBJ2-1; v_call: TRBV20-1; clone_size: -; d_call: -
cdr3_aa: CASTPRGSGANVLTF; cdr3_nt: TGCGCCAGCACCCCTCGGGGGTCAGGGGCCAACGTCCTGACTTTC; j_call: TRBJ2-6; v_call: TRBV5-1; clone_size: once; d_call: -
cdr3_aa: CASSYSAPPEQFF; cdr3_nt: TGTGCCAGCAGTTACTCGGCCCCCCCTGAGCAGTTCTTC; j_call: TRBJ2-1; v_call: TRBV6-2/TRBV6-3; clone_size: few; d_call: -
cdr3_aa: CASSERRTDQQDYGYTF; cdr3_nt: TGTGCCAGCAGCGAAAGGAGGACAGACCAACAGGACTATGGCTACACCTTC; j_call: TRBJ1-2; v_call: TRBV21-1; clone_size: many; d_call: -
cdr3_aa: CASSEAGLANYEQYF; cdr3_nt: TGTGCCAGCAGTGAAGCGGGACTAGCGAATTACGAGCAGTACTTC; j_call: TRBJ2-7; v_call: TRBV6-1; clone_size: few; d_call: TRBD2
cdr3_aa: CASKGQGTGYGYTF; cdr3_nt: TGTGCCAGCAAAGGACAGGGGACGGGATATGGCTACACCTTC; j_call: TRBJ1-2; v_call: TRBV6-2/TRBV6-3; clone_size: many; d_call: TRBD1
cdr3_aa: CATRRQVFNSPLHF; cdr3_nt: TGTGCCACCAGACGACAGGTGTTTAATTCACCCCTCCACTTT; j_call: TRBJ1-6; v_call: TRBV28; clone_size: many; d_call: -
cdr3_aa: CASGIPRVNTEAFF; cdr3_nt: TGTGCCAGCGGCATCCCCCGGGTGAACACTGAAGCTTTCTTT; j_call: TRBJ1-1; v_call: TRBV5-6; clone_size: few; d_call: -
cdr3_aa: CAISPTDEKLFF; cdr3_nt: TGTGCCATCAGTCCGACGGATGAAAAACTGTTTTTT; j_call: TRBJ1-4; v_call: TRBV10-3; clone_size: few; d_call: -
cdr3_aa: CASSGTSGRDEQFF; cdr3_nt: TGTGCCAGCAGCGGGACTAGCGGGAGGGATGAGCAGTTCTTC; j_call: TRBJ2-1; v_call: TRBV6-5; clone_size: few; d_call: TRBD2
cdr3_aa: CASSRLAPQPQHF; cdr3_nt: TGTGCCAGCAGCCGACTGGCGCCTCAGCCCCAGCATTTT; j_call: TRBJ1-5; v_call: TRBV6-6; clone_size: few; d_call: -
cdr3_aa: CASSLGRQETQYF; cdr3_nt: TGTGCCAGCAGCTTAGGTCGTCAAGAGACCCAGTACTTC; j_call: TRBJ2-5; v_call: TRBV11-2; clone_size: many; d_call: -
cdr3_aa: CSASGGGVETQYF; cdr3_nt: TGCAGTGCTAGTGGCGGGGGCGTAGAGACCCAGTACTTC; j_call: TRBJ2-5; v_call: TRBV20-1; clone_size: few; d_call: -
cdr3_aa: CASTGEVGELFF; cdr3_nt: TGTGCCAGCACAGGGGAGGTCGGGGAGCTGTTTTTT; j_call: TRBJ2-2; v_call: TRBV2; clone_size: -; d_call: -
cdr3_aa: CSARLGHTEAFF; cdr3_nt: TGCAGTGCTAGGTTGGGCCACACTGAAGCTTTCTTT; j_call: TRBJ1-1; v_call: TRBV20-1; clone_size: -; d_call: -
cdr3_aa: CASASPAGIQETQYF; cdr3_nt: TGTGCTAGTGCCTCCCCAGCGGGAATCCAAGAGACCCAGTACTTC; j_call: TRBJ2-5; v_call: TRBV12-5; clone_size: few; d_call: TRBD2
cdr3_aa: CASSPTGAGTGELFF; cdr3_nt: TGTGCCAGCAGCCCGACAGGGGCGGGCACCGGGGAGCTGTTTTTT; j_call: TRBJ2-2; v_call: TRBV6-2/TRBV6-3; clone_size: many; d_call: TRBD1
cdr3_aa: CASRSSLSGTDTQYF; cdr3_nt: TGTGCCAGCAGGTCTAGTCTATCCGGCACAGATACGCAGTATTTT; j_call: TRBJ2-3; v_call: TRBV6-2/TRBV6-3; clone_size: few; d_call: -
cdr3_aa: CATSDYTQGAQGTQYF; cdr3_nt: TGTGCCACCAGTGATTACACCCAGGGGGCCCAAGGGACCCAGTACTTC; j_call: TRBJ2-5; v_call: TRBV24-1; clone_size: -; d_call: TRBD1
cdr3_aa: CSVRTSGGNTGELFF; cdr3_nt: TGCAGCGTTAGGACTAGCGGGGGAAACACCGGGGAGCTGTTTTTT; j_call: TRBJ2-2; v_call: TRBV29-1; clone_size: few; d_call: TRBD2
cdr3_aa: CASSLAAGGYTGELFF; cdr3_nt: TGTGCCAGCAGTCTCGCGGCAGGGGGCTACACCGGGGAGCTGTTTTTT; j_call: TRBJ2-2; v_call: TRBV3-1; clone_size: few; d_call: TRBD1
cdr3_aa: CASSGQGRQETQYF; cdr3_nt: TGTGCCAGCAGTGGCCAGGGGAGGCAAGAGACCCAGTACTTC; j_call: TRBJ2-5; v_call: TRBV2; clone_size: few; d_call: -
cdr3_aa: CAITTDRGFRSLDEQYF; cdr3_nt: TGTGCCATCACCACGGACAGGGGGTTCAGATCGCTCGACGAGCAGTACTTC; j_call: TRBJ2-7; v_call: TRBV10-3; clone_size: many; d_call: TRBD1
cdr3_aa: CASSPGGVRMNTEAFF; cdr3_nt: TGTGCCAGCAGCCCCGGAGGAGTCAGGATGAACACTGAAGCTTTCTTT; j_call: TRBJ1-1; v_call: TRBV7-2; clone_size: -; d_call: -
cdr3_aa: CASTPTSGSPEQYF; cdr3_nt: TGTGCCAGCACCCCGACTAGCGGGAGTCCCGAGCAGTACTTC; j_call: TRBJ2-7; v_call: TRBV28; clone_size: -; d_call: TRBD2
cdr3_aa: CASSFTGHTNEQYF; cdr3_nt: TGCGCCAGCAGCTTTACCGGTCACACCAACGAGCAGTACTTC; j_call: TRBJ2-7; v_call: TRBV5-1; clone_size: -; d_call: -
cdr3_aa: CASSPQGTGILNEQFF; cdr3_nt: TGCGCCAGCAGCCCACAAGGGACAGGGATCTTGAATGAGCAGTTCTTC; j_call: TRBJ2-1; v_call: TRBV5-1; clone_size: -; d_call: TRBD1
cdr3_aa: CAGSKTRTRNEQYF; cdr3_nt: TGTGCCGGCAGCAAAACCAGGACTAGAAACGAGCAGTACTTC; j_call: TRBJ2-7; v_call: TRBV6-2/TRBV6-3; clone_size: -; d_call: TRBD2
cdr3_aa: CSAPRTSGRDDTQYF; cdr3_nt: TGCAGTGCCCCCAGGACTAGCGGGAGAGATGATACGCAGTATTTT; j_call: TRBJ2-3; v_call: TRBV20-1; clone_size: -; d_call: TRBD2
cdr3_aa: CASSYEDRGQGYTF; cdr3_nt: TGTGCCAGCAGCTACGAGGACAGGGGGCAGGGCTACACCTTC; j_call: TRBJ1-2; v_call: TRBV7-9; clone_size: -; d_call: TRBD1
cdr3_aa: CASSYGGVAKNIQYF; cdr3_nt: TGTGCCAGCAGTTACGGGGGCGTCGCCAAAAACATTCAGTACTTC; j_call: TRBJ2-4; v_call: TRBV6-2/TRBV6-3; clone_size: few; d_call: -
cdr3_aa: CSARERNSPLHF; cdr3_nt: TGCAGTGCTAGAGAACGAAATTCACCCCTCCACTTT; j_call: TRBJ1-6; v_call: TRBV20-1; clone_size: -; d_call: -
cdr3_aa: CASSLDGQAGEAFF; cdr3_nt: TGCGCCAGCAGCTTGGATGGACAGGCGGGTGAAGCTTTCTTT; j_call: TRBJ1-1; v_call: TRBV5-1; clone_size: few; d_call: TRBD1
cdr3_aa: CASSLEDRVEKTQYF; cdr3_nt: TGTGCTAGCAGCTTAGAGGACAGGGTCGAAAAGACCCAGTACTTC; j_call: TRBJ2-5; v_call: TRBV7-9; clone_size: -; d_call: TRBD1
cdr3_aa: CASCPGPQETQYF; cdr3_nt: TGCGCCAGCTGCCCGGGACCCCAAGAGACCCAGTACTTC; j_call: TRBJ2-5; v_call: TRBV5-1; clone_size: few; d_call: -
cdr3_aa: CASNRLAGREEQFF; cdr3_nt: TGTGCCAGCAATAGACTAGCGGGAAGGGAGGAGCAGTTCTTC; j_call: TRBJ2-1; v_call: TRBV7-6; clone_size: many; d_call: TRBD2
cdr3_aa: CASTQGPNIHTEAFF; cdr3_nt: TGTGCCAGCACCCAAGGCCCGAACATTCACACTGAAGCTTTCTTT; j_call: TRBJ1-1; v_call: TRBV6-2/TRBV6-3; clone_size: few; d_call: -